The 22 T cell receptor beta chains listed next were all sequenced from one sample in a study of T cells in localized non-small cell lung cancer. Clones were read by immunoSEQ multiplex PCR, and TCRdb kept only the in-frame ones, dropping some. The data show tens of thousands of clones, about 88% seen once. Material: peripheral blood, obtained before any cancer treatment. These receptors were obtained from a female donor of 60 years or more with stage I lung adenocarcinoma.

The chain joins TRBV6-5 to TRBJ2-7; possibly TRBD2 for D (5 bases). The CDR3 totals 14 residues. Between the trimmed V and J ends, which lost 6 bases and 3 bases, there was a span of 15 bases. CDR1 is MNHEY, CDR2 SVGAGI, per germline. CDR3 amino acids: CASSPTRRRYEQYF. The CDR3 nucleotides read TGTGCCAGCAGCCCTACGAGGAGGCGCTACGAGCAGTACTTC.

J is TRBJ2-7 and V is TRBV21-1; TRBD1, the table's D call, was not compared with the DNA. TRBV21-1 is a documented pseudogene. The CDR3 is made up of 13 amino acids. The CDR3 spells CASSERGTYEQYF. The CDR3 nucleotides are TGTGCCAGCAGCGAAAGGGGAACCTACGAGCAGTACTTC.

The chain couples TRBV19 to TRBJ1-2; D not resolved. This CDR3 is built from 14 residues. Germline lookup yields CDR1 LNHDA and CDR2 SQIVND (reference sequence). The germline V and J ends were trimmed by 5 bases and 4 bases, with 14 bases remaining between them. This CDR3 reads CASSLREATYGYTF. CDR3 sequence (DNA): TGTGCCAGTAGTCTACGGGAGGCGACCTATGGCTACACCTTC.

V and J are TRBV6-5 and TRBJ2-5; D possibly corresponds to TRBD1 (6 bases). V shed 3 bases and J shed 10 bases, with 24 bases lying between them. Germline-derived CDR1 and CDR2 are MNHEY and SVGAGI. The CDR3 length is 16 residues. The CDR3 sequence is CASSYKYQSALGGQYF. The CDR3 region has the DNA TGTGCCAGCAGTTATAAGTATCAGAGTGCCTTAGGGGGCCAGTACTTC.

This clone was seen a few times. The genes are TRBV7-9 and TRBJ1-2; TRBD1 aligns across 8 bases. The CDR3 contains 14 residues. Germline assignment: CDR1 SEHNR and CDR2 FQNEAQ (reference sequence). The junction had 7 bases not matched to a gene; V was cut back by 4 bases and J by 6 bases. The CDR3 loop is CASSSSGTGNGYTF. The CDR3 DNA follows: TGTGCCAGCAGCTCATCCGGGACAGGAAATGGCTACACCTTC.

The CDR3 sequence is CASLYPSYEQYF. For the CDR3, the DNA is TGTGCCAGTCTTTACCCCTCCTACGAGCAGTACTTC. The V call is TRBV19, the J call TRBJ2-7; unclear D gene. V dropped 8 bases and J dropped 0 bases, with 8 bases sitting between them. The CDR3 sequence is 12 residues long. Germline V gene lookup returns CDR1 LNHDA and CDR2 SQIVND (reference sequence).

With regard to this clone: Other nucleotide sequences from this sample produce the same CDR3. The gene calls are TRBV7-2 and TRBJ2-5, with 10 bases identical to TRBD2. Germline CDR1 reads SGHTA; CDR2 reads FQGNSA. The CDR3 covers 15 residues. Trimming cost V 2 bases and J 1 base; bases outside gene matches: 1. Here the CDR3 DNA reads TGTGCCAGCAGCTTAAGGACTAGCGGCCAAGAGACCCAGTACTTC. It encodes CASSLRTSGQETQYF.

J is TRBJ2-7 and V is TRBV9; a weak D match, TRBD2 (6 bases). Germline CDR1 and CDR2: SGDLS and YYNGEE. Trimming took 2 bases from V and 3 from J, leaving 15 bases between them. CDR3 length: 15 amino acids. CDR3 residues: CASSVTGSANYEQYF. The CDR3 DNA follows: TGTGCCAGCAGCGTCACCGGGAGCGCTAACTACGAGCAGTACTTC.

In DNA, the CDR3 is TGCGCCAGCAGCCAAGATCCCGGATATAGCAATCAGCCCCAGCATTTT. Translated: CASSQDPGYSNQPQHF. The genes are TRBV4-3 and TRBJ1-5, with unresolved D. There are 16 residues in the CDR3. Trimming took off 0 bases at V and 0 bases at J, with 9 bases between the two ends. The germline gives CDR1 LGHNA, CDR2 YSLEER.

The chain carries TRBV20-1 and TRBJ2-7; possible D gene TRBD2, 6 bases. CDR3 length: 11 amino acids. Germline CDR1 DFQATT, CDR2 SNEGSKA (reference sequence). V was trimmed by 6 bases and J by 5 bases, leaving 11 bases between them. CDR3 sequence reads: CSATRGHEQYF. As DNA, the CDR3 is TGCAGTGCAACGCGGGGCCACGAGCAGTACTTC.

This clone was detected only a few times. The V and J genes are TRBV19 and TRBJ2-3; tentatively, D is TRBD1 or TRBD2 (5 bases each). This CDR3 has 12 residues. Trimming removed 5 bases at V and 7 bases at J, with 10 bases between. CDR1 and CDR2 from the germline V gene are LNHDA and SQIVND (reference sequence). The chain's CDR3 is CASSAGAYTQYF. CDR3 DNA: TGTGCCAGTAGTGCCGGGGCATATACGCAGTATTTT.

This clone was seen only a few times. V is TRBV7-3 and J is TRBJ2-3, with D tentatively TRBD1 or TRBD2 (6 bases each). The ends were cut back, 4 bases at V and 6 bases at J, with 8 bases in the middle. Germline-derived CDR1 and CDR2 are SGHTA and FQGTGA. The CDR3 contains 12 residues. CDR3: CASSSGADTQYF. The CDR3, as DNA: TGTGCCAGCAGCTCGGGGGCGGATACGCAGTATTTT.

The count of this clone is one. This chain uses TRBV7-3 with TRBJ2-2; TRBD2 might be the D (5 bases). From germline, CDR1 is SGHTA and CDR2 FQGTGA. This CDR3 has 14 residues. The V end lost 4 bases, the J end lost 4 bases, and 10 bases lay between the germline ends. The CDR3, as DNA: TGTGCCAGCAGCTCTGGCGGGCGCACCGGGGAGCTGTTTTTT. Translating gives CASSSGGRTGELFF.

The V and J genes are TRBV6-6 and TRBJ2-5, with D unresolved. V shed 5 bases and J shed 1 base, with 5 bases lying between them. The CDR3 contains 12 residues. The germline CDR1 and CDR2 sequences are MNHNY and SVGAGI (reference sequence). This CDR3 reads CASSRTQETQYF. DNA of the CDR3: TGTGCCAGCAGTCGGACCCAAGAGACCCAGTACTTC.

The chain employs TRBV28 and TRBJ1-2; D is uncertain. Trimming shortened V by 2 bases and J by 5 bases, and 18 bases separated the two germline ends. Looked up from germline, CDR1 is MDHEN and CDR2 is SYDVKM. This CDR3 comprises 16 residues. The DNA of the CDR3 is TGTGCCAGCAGTTTAGGCCTTCGGCCGACCTTTTATGGCTACACCTTC. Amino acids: CASSLGLRPTFYGYTF.

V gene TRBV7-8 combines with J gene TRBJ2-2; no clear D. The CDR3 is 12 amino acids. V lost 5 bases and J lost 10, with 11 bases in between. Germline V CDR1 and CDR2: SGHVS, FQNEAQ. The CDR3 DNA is TGTGCCAGCAGCCTTAACACGTTGGAGCTGTTTTTT. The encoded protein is CASSLNTLELFF.

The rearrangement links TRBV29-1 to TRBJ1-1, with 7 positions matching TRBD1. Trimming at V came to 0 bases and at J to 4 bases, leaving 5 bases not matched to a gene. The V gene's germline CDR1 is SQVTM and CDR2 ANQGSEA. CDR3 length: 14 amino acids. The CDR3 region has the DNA TGCAGCGTTGAAGATCGCAGGGGGGCCACTGAAGCTTTCTTT. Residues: CSVEDRRGATEAFF. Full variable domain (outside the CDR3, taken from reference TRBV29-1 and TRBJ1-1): SAVISQKPSRDICQRGTSLTIQCQVDSQVTMMFWYRQQPGQSLTLIATANQGSEATYESGFVIDKFPISRPNLTFSTLTVSNMSPEDSSIYLCSVEDRRGATEAFFGQGTRLTVV.

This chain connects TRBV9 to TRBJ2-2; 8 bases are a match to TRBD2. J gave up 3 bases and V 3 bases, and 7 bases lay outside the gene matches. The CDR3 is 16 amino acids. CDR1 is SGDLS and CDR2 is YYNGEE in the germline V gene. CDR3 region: CASSAAGAGDTGELFF. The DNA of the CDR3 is TGTGCCAGCAGCGCTGCTGGAGCGGGAGACACCGGGGAGCTGTTTTTT.

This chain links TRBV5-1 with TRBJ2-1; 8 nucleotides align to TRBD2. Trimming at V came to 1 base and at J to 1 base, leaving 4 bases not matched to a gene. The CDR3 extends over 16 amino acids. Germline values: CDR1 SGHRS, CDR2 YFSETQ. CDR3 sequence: CASSLPREGSYNEQFF. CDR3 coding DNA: TGCGCCAGCAGCTTGCCCCGGGAGGGATCCTACAATGAGCAGTTCTTC.

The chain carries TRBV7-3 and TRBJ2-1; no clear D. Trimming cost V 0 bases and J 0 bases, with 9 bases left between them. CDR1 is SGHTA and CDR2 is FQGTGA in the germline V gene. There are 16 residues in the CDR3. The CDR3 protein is CASSLTRLSSYNEQFF. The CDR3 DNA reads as TGTGCCAGCAGCTTAACCAGGCTTAGCTCCTACAATGAGCAGTTCTTC.

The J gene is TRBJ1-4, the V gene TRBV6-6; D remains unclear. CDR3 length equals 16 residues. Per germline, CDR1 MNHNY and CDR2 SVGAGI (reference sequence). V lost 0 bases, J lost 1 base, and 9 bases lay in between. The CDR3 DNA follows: TGTGCCAGCAGTTACTCGATTCCCGGAACTAATGAAAAACTGTTTTTT. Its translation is CASSYSIPGTNEKLFF.

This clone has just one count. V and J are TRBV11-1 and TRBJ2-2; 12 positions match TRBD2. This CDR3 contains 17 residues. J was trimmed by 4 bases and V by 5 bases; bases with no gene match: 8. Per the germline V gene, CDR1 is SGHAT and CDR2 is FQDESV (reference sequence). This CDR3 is CASSKLAGGTITGELFF. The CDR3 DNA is TGTGCCAGCAGCAAACTAGCGGGGGGTACTATCACCGGGGAGCTGTTTTTT.